This T cell receptor beta chain was recorded in a study of PD-1 blockade in classical Hodgkin lymphoma. About the study: Intravenous delivery of nivolumab at 3 mg/kg to patients occurred every 2 weeks.

Germline CDR1 and CDR2: SGHNT and YENEEA. The CDR3 has 17 residues. With 0 bases clipped from V and 1 base from J, the junction kept 8 bases outside the gene matches. Sequencing used immunoSEQ multiplex PCR; TCRdb keeps in-frame clones, though not all of them. Among thousands of clones listed, roughly 80% were seen once. The time point: cycle 4 day 1 (C4D1), after five to seven weeks of nivolumab. Each patient's relapse followed autologous stem cell transplantation, and brentuximab vedotin exposure varied. The sample in question was peripheral blood mononuclear cells (PBMCs), obtained before the fourth cycle of nivolumab. The clonotype originates from a human donor with classical Hodgkin lymphoma. This sequence joins TRBV11-3 and TRBJ2-5; 7 bases align to TRBD2. The CDR3 nucleotides read TGTGCCAGCAGCTTAGATGGGGAGGGGCCATCCCAAGAGACCCAGTACTTC. It encodes CASSLDGEGPSQETQYF.